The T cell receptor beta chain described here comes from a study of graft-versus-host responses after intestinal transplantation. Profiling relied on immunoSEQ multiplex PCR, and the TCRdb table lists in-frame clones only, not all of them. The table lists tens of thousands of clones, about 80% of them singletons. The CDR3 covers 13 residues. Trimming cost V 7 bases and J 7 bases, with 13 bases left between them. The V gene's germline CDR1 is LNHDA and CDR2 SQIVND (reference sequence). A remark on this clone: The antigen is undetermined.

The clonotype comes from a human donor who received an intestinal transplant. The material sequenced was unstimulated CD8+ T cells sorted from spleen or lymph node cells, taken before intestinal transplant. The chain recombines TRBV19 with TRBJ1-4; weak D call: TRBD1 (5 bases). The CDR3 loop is CASNPTETEKLFF. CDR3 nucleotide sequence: TGTGCCAGTAACCCGACAGAGACTGAAAAACTGTTTTTT.